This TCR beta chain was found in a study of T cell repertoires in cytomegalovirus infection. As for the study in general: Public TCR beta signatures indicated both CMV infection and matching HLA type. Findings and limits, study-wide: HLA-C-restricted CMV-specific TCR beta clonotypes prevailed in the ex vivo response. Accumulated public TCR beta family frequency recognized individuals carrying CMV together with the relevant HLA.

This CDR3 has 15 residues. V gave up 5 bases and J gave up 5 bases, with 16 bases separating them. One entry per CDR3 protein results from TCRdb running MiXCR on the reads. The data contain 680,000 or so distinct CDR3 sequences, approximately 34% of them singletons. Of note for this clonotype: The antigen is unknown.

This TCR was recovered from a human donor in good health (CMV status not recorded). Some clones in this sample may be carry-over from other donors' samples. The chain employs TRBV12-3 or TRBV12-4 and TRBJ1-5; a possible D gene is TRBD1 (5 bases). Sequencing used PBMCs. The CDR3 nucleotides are TGTGCCAGCAGTCCCTGGGGGGGTTCCGATCAGCCCCAGCATTTT. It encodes CASSPWGGSDQPQHF.